The following is a TCR beta chain sequence with its context. Its antigen is unidentified. Trimming shortened V by 1 base and J by 4 bases, and 3 bases separated the two germline ends. This CDR3 spans 12 amino acids. This sample is part of a study of T cells after yellow fever vaccination. About the research overall: It was SMART-Seq v4 Ultra Low Input that prepared the fractions with low cell numbers. Broader study findings: When the response was secondary, it was weaker but reached its peak faster, day 5 versus 15.

TCRdb re-called the 5' RACE reads with MiXCR, one entry per CDR3 protein. The table records a few hundred thousand distinct CDR3 sequences, less than 20% of them present only once. The chain employs TRBV5-3 and TRBJ1-5; D is undetermined. TRBV5-3 is an ORF; its function is uncertain. Sequenced material: PBMCs, taken 4 to 5 days after the first yellow fever vaccination. The origin of this receptor is a young man who received the YFV17D yellow fever vaccine. CDR3 in DNA: TGTGCCAGAAGCTTGAGGAATCAGCCCCAGCATTTT. It translates to CARSLRNQPQHF.